These 5 T cell receptor beta chains were sequenced from one sample in a study of blood T cell repertoires in COVID-19. Clones were sequenced by immunoSEQ multiplex PCR, and TCRdb holds only the in-frame ones, with some missing. The table lists under 8,000 clones, around 84% of them singletons. Sequences were obtained from peripheral blood. The receptors derive from a human donor with active COVID-19. The donor label of this sample is uncertain.

The rearrangement joins TRBV10-1 to TRBJ2-1; tentatively, D is TRBD2 (7 bases). Trimming cost V 0 bases and J 5 bases, with 8 bases left between them. The length of the CDR3 is 14 residues. The germline gives CDR1 WNHNN, CDR2 SYGVQD (reference sequence). The CDR3 DNA is TGCGCCAGCAGTGAGTCCGGGGGGCACAATGAGCAGTTCTTC. Translation gives CASSESGGHNEQFF.

The chain combines TRBV4-3 with TRBJ1-1; D unclear. V was pared by 0 bases and J by 4 bases, with 9 bases between. The CDR3 contains 14 residues. Germline values: CDR1 LGHNA, CDR2 YSLEER. The CDR3 region is CASSQDWRGTEAFF. DNA for the CDR3: TGCGCCAGCAGCCAAGACTGGCGAGGCACTGAAGCTTTCTTT.

The V and J genes are TRBV7-9 and TRBJ2-5; perhaps TRBD2 as D (5 bases). The germline CDR1 and CDR2 sequences are SEHNR and FQNEAQ (reference sequence). The CDR3 runs 13 residues. V shed 5 bases and J shed 5 bases, with 12 bases lying between them. The CDR3 nucleotides are TGTGCCAGCAGCCGTCGGGGTTTGGAGACCCAGTACTTC. Its protein is CASSRRGLETQYF.

The chain joins TRBV6-2 or TRBV6-3 to TRBJ2-1; D ambiguous. Germline values: CDR1 MNHEY, CDR2 SVGEGT. V lost 4 bases and J 4 bases, leaving 20 bases between the germline ends. The CDR3 length is 17 residues. The CDR3 DNA reads TGTGCCAGCAGTTGGTTAGCCACCATAAACCTTTACAATGAGCAGTTCTTC. Translated: CASSWLATINLYNEQFF.

The gene calls are TRBV19 and TRBJ2-2, with 9 bases that match TRBD1. The ends lost 3 bases at V and 2 bases at J; junction bases unmatched: 7. CDR3 length equals 17 residues. Germline CDR1 and CDR2: LNHDA and SQIVND (reference sequence). For the CDR3, the DNA is TGTGCCAGTAGTATTAGGAGGGGACAGGGTAACACCGGGGAGCTGTTTTTT. This encodes CASSIRRGQGNTGELFF.